This T cell receptor beta chain was sequenced for a study of blood T cell repertoires in COVID-19. Study-wide context: Whether acute or convalescent, the COVID-19 samples came from the United States, Italy and Spain.

Trimming took 5 bases from V and 3 from J, leaving 23 bases between them. Germline V lookup: CDR1 MDHEN, CDR2 SYDVKM. The CDR3 extends over 17 amino acids. Original processing methods: Amplification with reference gene primers provided the estimates of nucleated cell counts. Profiling relied on immunoSEQ multiplex PCR, and the TCRdb table lists in-frame clones only, not all of them. The V and J calls and the clone size are those of that table, but D and trimming were determined from the DNA. The sample includes around 150,000 clones, about 80% of them seen just once. The chain joins TRBV28 to TRBJ2-7; D is perhaps TRBD2 (5 bases). Input material: PBMCs or T cells enriched from blood (not recorded which). The sequence derives from a woman between 45 and 60 years old who had recovered from COVID-19. The CDR3 protein is CASSPVGPGIRSYEQYF. The CDR3 region has the DNA TGTGCCAGCAGTCCCGTGGGTCCGGGGATTCGTAGCTACGAGCAGTACTTC. The full variable domain, with the rest looked up from reference TRBV28 and TRBJ2-7, is DVKVTQSSRYLVKRTGEKVFLECVQDMDHENMFWYRQDPGLGLRLIYFSYDVKMKEKGDIPEGYSVSREKKERFSLILESASTNQTSMYLCASSPVGPGIRSYEQYFGPGTRLTVT.